What follows are 28 T cell receptor beta chains derived from one specimen sequenced in a study of beta chain features in type 1 diabetes. The entirety of the isolated RNA underwent reverse transcription, so expressed TCRB transcripts were sequenced. Profiled with immunoSEQ multiplex PCR; TCRdb holds only in-frame clones, not every one. The table lists over 650,000 clones, more than 13% of them singletons, with 0.03% to 0.045% in the top ten. Their recognized antigens are unknown. Study-level findings and limits: Among patients with Type 1 diabetes, TCRB CDR3s were moderately but significantly shorter in every one of the four CD4+ subsets.

Sequences were obtained from naive CD4+ T cells from blood. The receptor source for this set is a man aged 18 to 29 with type 1 diabetes.

The J gene is TRBJ2-3, the V gene TRBV7-2; D is perhaps TRBD2 (6 bases). Germline CDR1 is SGHTA and CDR2 is FQGNSA. The CDR3 length is 15 residues. V shed 2 bases and J shed 6 bases, with 15 bases lying between them. The CDR3 bases are TGTGCCAGCAGCTTATCAGCGGGTCCGGGGGATACGCAGTATTTT. This sequence encodes CASSLSAGPGDTQYF.

This clone was picked up a small number of times. The chain links TRBV4-3 to TRBJ2-2, with 10 bases lining up with TRBD1. J was trimmed by 6 bases and V by 1 base; bases with no gene match: 5. CDR3 size: 16 residues. Germline V CDR1 and CDR2: LGHNA, YSLEER. The DNA of the CDR3 is TGCGCCAGCAGCCAAGTCTTAGGACAGGGGGCCGGGGAGCTGTTTTTT. It encodes CASSQVLGQGAGELFF.

This clone was observed at least ten times. The chain uses TRBV4-3 and TRBJ2-1, with D possibly being TRBD2 (5 bases). V was shortened by 4 bases and J by 9 bases, with 16 bases between the two germline ends. The CDR3 totals 14 residues. Germline CDR1 reads LGHNA; CDR2 reads YSLEER. The CDR3 coding sequence is TGCGCCAGCAGCCGCTTACTAGAAGGGAGTGAGCAGTTCTTC. This codes for CASSRLLEGSEQFF.

A few counts support this clone. The rearrangement joins TRBV4-2 to TRBJ2-5, with D possibly matching TRBD2 (5 bases). CDR3 length: 15 amino acids. V shed 3 bases and J shed 2 bases, with 13 bases lying between them. CDR1 is LGHNA, CDR2 YNFKEQ, per germline. The CDR3 protein is CASSHDPTMQETQYF. CDR3 DNA sequence: TGTGCCAGCAGCCATGACCCGACTATGCAAGAGACCCAGTACTTC.

The chain recombines TRBV30 with TRBJ2-7; the D call may be TRBD1 or TRBD2 (5 bases each). The CDR3 extends over 13 amino acids. Trimming took off 3 bases at V and 7 bases at J, with 16 bases between the two ends. Per the germline V gene, CDR1 is GTSNPN and CDR2 is SVGIG (reference sequence). Here the CDR3 reads CAWRGPGTGEQYF. The CDR3 DNA sequence: TGTGCCTGGAGAGGACCGGGGACGGGGGAGCAGTACTTC.

The V gene is TRBV25-1, the J gene TRBJ1-3; tentatively, D is TRBD1 (6 bases). Between the trimmed V and J ends, which lost 1 base and 0 bases, there was a span of 10 bases. The CDR3 is 16 residues long. Germline CDR1 and CDR2: MGHDK and SYGVNS. CDR3: CASSESGGPSGNTIYF. The CDR3 DNA reads TGTGCCAGCAGTGAATCCGGGGGCCCCTCTGGAAACACCATATATTTT.

This chain links TRBV7-3 with TRBJ2-1; 8 nucleotides match TRBD1. Germline values: CDR1 SGHTA, CDR2 FQGTGA. V gave up 6 bases and J gave up 2 bases; unmatched junction bases: 3. The CDR3 covers 14 residues. This CDR3 reads CASSPGQAYNEQFF. In DNA form, the CDR3 reads TGTGCCAGCAGTCCGGGACAGGCCTACAATGAGCAGTTCTTC. The variable domain in full, completed from reference TRBV7-3 and TRBJ2-1, reads GAGVSQTPSNKVTEKGKYVELRCDPISGHTALYWYRQSLGQGPEFLIYFQGTGAADDSGLPNDRFFAVRPEGSVSTLKIQRTERGDSAVYLCASSPGQAYNEQFFGPGTRLTVL.

The rearrangement links TRBV4-1 to TRBJ1-2; D not certain. Germline lookup yields CDR1 MGHRA and CDR2 YSYEKL. The CDR3 extends over 14 amino acids. The V gene lost 2 bases and the J gene lost 6 bases, with 13 bases spanning the gap. The CDR3: CASSQFEATDGYTF. CDR3 bases: TGCGCCAGCAGCCAATTCGAGGCGACCGATGGCTACACCTTC.

This clone was seen a handful of times. The sample carries other DNA sequences with the same CDR3. The CDR3 sequence is CASSQGAYEQYF. CDR3 DNA: TGCGCCAGCAGCCAGGGGGCCTACGAGCAGTACTTC. This chain links TRBV4-1 with TRBJ2-7; D possibly uses TRBD1 or TRBD2 (5 bases each). Germline V CDR1 and CDR2: MGHRA, YSYEKL. There are 12 residues in the CDR3. V lost 3 bases to trimming and J lost 2 bases, with 5 bases between them.

This clone appeared a few times. This chain connects TRBV7-2 to TRBJ1-1; D call uncertain. CDR1 SGHTA and CDR2 FQGNSA come from the germline V gene. V lost 3 bases to trimming and J lost 3 bases, with 8 bases between them. The CDR3 spans 13 residues. CDR3 residues: CASSFREYTEAFF. The CDR3 region has the DNA TGTGCCAGCAGCTTTAGGGAGTACACTGAAGCTTTCTTT.

A few counts support this clone. V gene TRBV7-9 combines with J gene TRBJ2-1, with TRBD1 matching over 7 bases. The CDR3 has 15 amino acids. In germline, CDR1 is SEHNR, CDR2 FQNEAQ (reference sequence). Unmatched junction bases numbered 8, after V lost 2 bases and J lost 7 bases. This CDR3 is CASSLQGGVGNEQFF. In DNA, the CDR3 is TGTGCCAGCAGCTTACAAGGGGGCGTAGGGAATGAGCAGTTCTTC.

This clone was observed a handful of times. V is TRBV27 and J is TRBJ1-5, with 7 bases identical to TRBD1. Unmatched junction bases numbered 5, after V lost 6 bases and J lost 3 bases. There are 14 residues in the CDR3. CDR1 is MNHEY, CDR2 SMNVEV, per germline (reference sequence). DNA for the CDR3: TGTGCCAGCAGACCGACAGGGACCAATCAGCCCCAGCATTTT. Residues: CASRPTGTNQPQHF.

This clone was observed a handful of times. J is TRBJ2-7 and V is TRBV30, with D perhaps TRBD2 (6 bases). This CDR3 is 13 amino acids long. Germline values: CDR1 GTSNPN, CDR2 SVGIG (reference sequence). V was clipped by 4 bases and J by 3 bases, with 13 bases between them. In DNA, the CDR3 is TGTGCCTGGACCGCGGCGGGGAGCTACGAGCAGTACTTC. This gives the protein CAWTAAGSYEQYF.

The rearrangement uses TRBV7-3 and TRBJ2-5; 9 nucleotides agree with TRBD1. From germline, CDR1 is SGHTA and CDR2 FQGTGA. V was pared by 5 bases and J by 0 bases, with 4 bases of the junction left unmatched. The CDR3 loop spans 15 amino acids. The CDR3 region has the DNA TGTGCCAGCAGCCCGGGACAGGGTAACCAAGAGACCCAGTACTTC. It encodes CASSPGQGNQETQYF.

J is TRBJ2-7 and V is TRBV27; 10 bases align to TRBD1. The CDR3 runs to 15 residues. Looked up from germline, CDR1 is MNHEY and CDR2 is SMNVEV (reference sequence). The V and J ends lost 2 bases and 4 bases, in that order; junction bases with no gene match: 5. CDR3 DNA sequence: TGTGCCAGCAGTTTAAGGGGGACAGGGGAGTACGAGCAGTACTTC. It encodes CASSLRGTGEYEQYF.

This clone has only a few counts. The J gene is TRBJ2-5, the V gene TRBV5-1; TRBD1 or TRBD2 may be the D gene (7 bases each). The J call is doubtful: the DNA matches TRBJ2-7 better. Germline CDR1 and CDR2: SGHRS and YFSETQ. The CDR3 loop spans 15 amino acids. In DNA, the CDR3 is TGCGCCAGCAGCTCCGGGGGGACAGCTTCCTACGAGCAGTACTTC. It is translated as CASSSGGTASYEQYF.

This clone was seen only a few times. This rearrangement joins TRBV7-9 to TRBJ1-2; D remains ambiguous. Deletions cut 1 base from V and 0 bases from J, with 9 bases between. This CDR3 is built from 15 residues. CDR1 and CDR2 (germline): SEHNR, FQNEAQ (reference sequence). The CDR3 nucleotides are TGTGCCAGCAGCTTAGGGGTGGGAGCTAACTATGGCTACACCTTC. Amino acids: CASSLGVGANYGYTF.

This clone was detected only a few times. The chain couples TRBV7-8 to TRBJ2-2; D remains unclear. Per the germline V gene, CDR1 is SGHVS and CDR2 is FQNEAQ. This CDR3 contains 11 residues. The ends were cut back, 5 bases at V and 2 bases at J, with 0 bases in the middle. CDR3 in DNA: TGTGCCAGCAGCAACACCGGGGAGCTGTTTTTT. It codes for CASSNTGELFF. The whole variable domain, remainder taken from reference TRBV7-8 and TRBJ2-2, is GAGVSQSPRYKVAKRGQDVALRCDPISGHVSLFWYQQALGQGPEFLTYFQNEAQLDKSGLPSDRFFAERPEGSVSTLKIQRTQQEDSAVYLCASSNTGELFFGEGSRLTVL.

In DNA form, the CDR3 reads TGTGCCAGCAGCCAAGATGGCAGGGAGGGCGGCTACACCTTC. Protein sequence: CASSQDGREGGYTF. This chain uses TRBV14 with TRBJ1-2; a possible D gene is TRBD1 (5 bases). Germline loops: CDR1 SGHDN, CDR2 FVKESK. V lost 0 bases and J lost 8, with 13 bases in between. The length of the CDR3 is 14 residues.

The V call is TRBV5-1, the J call TRBJ2-7; the match to TRBD2 covers 7 bases. CDR3 length equals 15 residues. Germline V CDR1 and CDR2: SGHRS, YFSETQ. J was trimmed by 5 bases and V by 0 bases; bases with no gene match: 8. This CDR3 reads CASSLEGRAFHEQYF. CDR3 nucleotides: TGCGCCAGCAGCTTGGAAGGGAGGGCGTTCCACGAGCAGTACTTC.

This clone was detected a few times. This chain joins TRBV18 and TRBJ1-1; TRBD1 matches at 9 bases. The CDR3 covers 15 residues. V lost 6 bases, J lost 4 bases, and 9 bases stayed unmatched. Germline lookup yields CDR1 KGHSH and CDR2 LQKENI. CDR3 region: CASSQATGGSTEAFF. In DNA form, the CDR3 reads TGTGCCAGCTCCCAAGCTACAGGGGGCTCCACTGAAGCTTTCTTT.

The genes are TRBV27 and TRBJ2-3, with TRBD1 identical over 10 bases. The CDR3 totals 16 residues. CDR1 is MNHEY and CDR2 is SMNVEV in the germline V gene (reference sequence). V lost 5 bases, J lost 2 bases, and 7 bases stayed unmatched. The CDR3 bases are TGTGCCAGCAGTCCCCGGGACAGGGGATACACAGATACGCAGTATTTT. Translating gives CASSPRDRGYTDTQYF.

Comments on this clone: Other DNA sequences in this specimen translate into the identical CDR3. CDR3 coding DNA: TGTGCCAGCTCACCGGGGACTGGATTTTACGAGCAGTACTTC. Protein: CASSPGTGFYEQYF. The rearrangement links TRBV18 to TRBJ2-7, with TRBD2 as a possible D gene (6 bases). V was pared by 3 bases and J by 4 bases, with 13 bases between. Looked up from germline, CDR1 is KGHSH and CDR2 is LQKENI. The CDR3 extends over 14 amino acids.

The rearrangement links TRBV28 to TRBJ2-5, with 9 bases fitting TRBD1. There are 15 residues in the CDR3. Losses at the gene ends were 6 bases for V and 3 bases for J; bases not matched to a gene: 8. Germline V gene sequence: CDR1 MDHEN, CDR2 SYDVKM. The CDR3 reads CASSSTGGYEETQYF. The CDR3 DNA reads TGTGCCAGCAGCTCAACAGGGGGCTACGAAGAGACCCAGTACTTC.

This clone was seen a few times. V and J are TRBV5-6 and TRBJ2-3, with 8 bases aligning to TRBD1. Germline loops: CDR1 SGHDT, CDR2 YYEEEE. V lost 4 bases to trimming and J lost 6 bases; unmatched junction nucleotides: 10. The CDR3 contains 15 residues. CDR3 sequence: CASSQKTGAHDTQYF. CDR3 coding DNA: TGTGCCAGCAGCCAGAAGACAGGGGCCCATGATACGCAGTATTTT.

The CDR3 sequence is CAWSYGQGGRGYTF. CDR3 bases: TGTGCCTGGAGTTATGGACAGGGGGGAAGGGGCTACACCTTC. V and J are TRBV30 and TRBJ1-2, with 10 bases identical to TRBD1. CDR1 GTSNPN and CDR2 SVGIG come from the germline V gene (reference sequence). V shed 2 bases and J 8 bases; nucleotides not matched to a gene: 8. There are 14 residues in the CDR3.

This clone was observed once. CDR3: CASSPNTGTQETQYF. CDR3 nucleotide sequence: TGTGCCAGCTCACCAAATACAGGGACCCAAGAGACCCAGTACTTC. The V gene is TRBV18, the J gene TRBJ2-5, with a possible D match to TRBD1 (6 bases). This CDR3 region has 15 residues. Germline V gene data show CDR1 as KGHSH and CDR2 as LQKENI. V lost 2 bases, J lost 1 base, and 11 bases lay in between.

There are a few counts of this clone. For the CDR3, the DNA is TGTGCCATCAGGGCGGGCCACGGAGGTTCACCCCTCCACTTT. Translating gives CAIRAGHGGSPLHF. This rearrangement joins TRBV10-3 to TRBJ1-6; D remains unclear. Between the trimmed V and J ends, which lost 6 bases and 9 bases, there was a span of 15 bases. CDR1 is ENHRY and CDR2 is SYGVKD in the germline V gene. The CDR3 covers 14 residues.